Listed below are T cell receptor beta chains from one sample, sequenced in a study of blood T cell repertoires in COVID-19. Profiled with immunoSEQ multiplex PCR; TCRdb holds only in-frame clones, not every one. The profile covers around 100,000 clones, with approximately 80% appearing a single time and roughly 0.89% taken by the ten largest. The sample taken for sequencing was peripheral blood. The receptor set was obtained from a woman in her 70s with acute or convalescent COVID-19. The CDR3 runs from the conserved cysteine through the conserved F or W. D genes are given only for firm matches. Clone size is not always given. Where it is, it says once, few, many or a class for expanded clones.

j_call: TRBJ2-1
d_call: NA
clone_size: few
v_call: TRBV5-1
cdr3_nt: TGCGCCAGCAGCTTGGGACTAGGCAATGAGCAGTTCTTC
cdr3_aa: CASSLGLGNEQFF

j_call: TRBJ2-3
d_call: TRBD2
clone_size: NA
v_call: TRBV5-8
cdr3_nt: TGTGCCAGCAGCTTAGGGACTAGCGGGGGAAGCACAGATACGCAGTATTTT
cdr3_aa: CASSLGTSGGSTDTQYF

j_call: TRBJ1-4
d_call: NA
clone_size: NA
v_call: TRBV2
cdr3_nt: TGTGCCAGCAGGGCGGGGACAACTAATGAAAAACTGTTTTTT
cdr3_aa: CASRAGTTNEKLFF

j_call: TRBJ1-5
d_call: TRBD1
clone_size: NA
v_call: TRBV3-1/TRBV3-2
cdr3_nt: TGTGCCAGCAGCCAAGGCAGGGGGGTTAATCAGCCCCAGCATTTT
cdr3_aa: CASSQGRGVNQPQHF

j_call: TRBJ2-1
d_call: TRBD2
clone_size: NA
v_call: TRBV11-2
cdr3_nt: TGTGCCAGCAGCCGACGCGGGAGCGGTACAAATGAGCAGTTCTTC
cdr3_aa: CASSRRGSGTNEQFF

j_call: TRBJ1-5
d_call: NA
clone_size: NA
v_call: TRBV28
cdr3_nt: TGTGCCAGCAGTTTAAGAGGAAGCAATCAGCCCCAGCATTTT
cdr3_aa: CASSLRGSNQPQHF

j_call: TRBJ2-3
d_call: TRBD2
clone_size: NA
v_call: TRBV7-9
cdr3_nt: TGTGCCAGCAGCACGAGCGGGAACACAGATACGCAGTATTTT
cdr3_aa: CASSTSGNTDTQYF

j_call: TRBJ1-2
d_call: TRBD1
clone_size: NA
v_call: TRBV19
cdr3_nt: TGTGCCAGTAGTGTACGACAGGGGAACTATGGCTACACCTTC
cdr3_aa: CASSVRQGNYGYTF

j_call: TRBJ1-3
d_call: TRBD1
clone_size: NA
v_call: TRBV7-9
cdr3_nt: TGTGCCAGCAGCCGCCAGGGGGCGGCTGGAAACACCATATATTTT
cdr3_aa: CASSRQGAAGNTIYF

j_call: TRBJ2-3
d_call: TRBD2
clone_size: NA
v_call: TRBV4-2
cdr3_nt: TGTGCCAGCAGCCAAGACGGGACTAGCGGGGTGAGCGCAGATACGCAGTATTTT
cdr3_aa: CASSQDGTSGVSADTQYF

j_call: TRBJ2-7
d_call: TRBD1
clone_size: NA
v_call: TRBV28
cdr3_nt: TGTGCCAGCAGTCAACTATCCGGGACAGGGGCCCTCTACGAGCAGTACTTC
cdr3_aa: CASSQLSGTGALYEQYF

j_call: TRBJ2-1
d_call: TRBD1
clone_size: NA
v_call: TRBV28
cdr3_nt: TGTGCCAGCAGCATGCCGGGACAGGGCTACAATGAGCAGTTCTTC
cdr3_aa: CASSMPGQGYNEQFF

j_call: TRBJ2-2
d_call: NA
clone_size: NA
v_call: TRBV9
cdr3_nt: TGTGCCAGCAGCGTAGGACGGGATTGGCGCGGGGAGCTGTTTTTT
cdr3_aa: CASSVGRDWRGELFF

j_call: TRBJ1-6
d_call: NA
clone_size: NA
v_call: TRBV7-9
cdr3_nt: TGTGCCAGCAGCTTATCAAATTCACCCCTCCACTTT
cdr3_aa: CASSLSNSPLHF

j_call: TRBJ1-4
d_call: NA
clone_size: few
v_call: TRBV10-3
cdr3_nt: TGTGCCATCACCGACACCCTTAATGAAAAACTGTTTTTT
cdr3_aa: CAITDTLNEKLFF

j_call: TRBJ2-7
d_call: NA
clone_size: NA
v_call: TRBV18
cdr3_nt: TGTGCCAGCTCGGACCAATCCTCGGGGGCCTACGAGCAGTACTTC
cdr3_aa: CASSDQSSGAYEQYF

j_call: TRBJ1-2
d_call: NA
clone_size: few
v_call: TRBV12-3/TRBV12-4
cdr3_nt: TGTGCCAGCAGTCGGGAGGGAAACTATGGCTACACCTTC
cdr3_aa: CASSREGNYGYTF

j_call: TRBJ1-2
d_call: NA
clone_size: NA
v_call: TRBV19
cdr3_nt: TGTGCCAGTCGAAGCTTGCGGATTTCCTCGGGGGACGTGGGCTACACCTTC
cdr3_aa: CASRSLRISSGDVGYTF

j_call: TRBJ2-1
d_call: TRBD2
clone_size: NA
v_call: TRBV7-9
cdr3_nt: TGTGCCAGCAGCTTATGGAGTAATGGACTAGCGGGGGCCGAGCAGTTCTTC
cdr3_aa: CASSLWSNGLAGAEQFF

j_call: TRBJ2-1
d_call: NA
clone_size: NA
v_call: TRBV5-1
cdr3_nt: TGCGCCAGCAGCCTAACGTCTCTACCCACCTACAATGAGCAGTTCTTC
cdr3_aa: CASSLTSLPTYNEQFF

j_call: TRBJ2-1
d_call: NA
clone_size: NA
v_call: TRBV6-5
cdr3_nt: TGTGCCAGCACCCCCCCCGGCCGACAAGGGGGTGAGCAGTTCTTC
cdr3_aa: CASTPPGRQGGEQFF

j_call: TRBJ2-3
d_call: NA
clone_size: NA
v_call: TRBV19
cdr3_nt: TGTGCCAGGGGACGTTGGCAGGGAGGCCCAGATACGCAGTATTTT
cdr3_aa: CARGRWQGGPDTQYF

j_call: TRBJ2-7
d_call: NA
clone_size: NA
v_call: TRBV29-1
cdr3_nt: TGCAGCGTTGATGGTACAGGGTACGAGCAGTACTTC
cdr3_aa: CSVDGTGYEQYF

j_call: TRBJ2-5
d_call: TRBD2
clone_size: NA
v_call: TRBV4-2
cdr3_nt: TGTGCCAGCACCCTAGGACTAGCGGGAGAAGAAGAGACCCAGTACTTC
cdr3_aa: CASTLGLAGEEETQYF

j_call: TRBJ2-5
d_call: NA
clone_size: once
v_call: TRBV6-4
cdr3_nt: TGTGCCAGCAGTGACTCGCAGAGGGAGACCCAGTACTTC
cdr3_aa: CASSDSQRETQYF

j_call: TRBJ1-1
d_call: NA
clone_size: NA
v_call: TRBV6-1
cdr3_nt: TGTGCCAGCAGTGAAGCTACCCTATTCGGGGCTTTCTTT
cdr3_aa: CASSEATLFGAFF

j_call: TRBJ1-3
d_call: TRBD1
clone_size: NA
v_call: TRBV30
cdr3_nt: TGTGCCTGGAGTCACCCGGACAGGGCGGGAAACACCATATATTTT
cdr3_aa: CAWSHPDRAGNTIYF

j_call: TRBJ2-5
d_call: TRBD2
clone_size: NA
v_call: TRBV15
cdr3_nt: TGTGCCACCAGCTCCCCAAGCGGGGAAGAGACCCAGTACTTC
cdr3_aa: CATSSPSGEETQYF

j_call: TRBJ1-6
d_call: TRBD1
clone_size: few
v_call: TRBV6-1
cdr3_nt: TGTGCCAGCAGTGATGGACAGGGAAACCTTCTCACACCCCTCCACTTT
cdr3_aa: CASSDGQGNLLTPLHF

j_call: TRBJ2-3
d_call: NA
clone_size: NA
v_call: TRBV25-1
cdr3_nt: TGTGCCAGCAGTGAATCAATAGCGTCCGGCACAGATACGCAGTATTTT
cdr3_aa: CASSESIASGTDTQYF

j_call: TRBJ1-5
d_call: TRBD1
clone_size: few
v_call: TRBV6-2/TRBV6-3
cdr3_nt: TGTGCCAGCAGTTTTGGGACAGGTCCATATAGCAATCAGCCCCAGCATTTT
cdr3_aa: CASSFGTGPYSNQPQHF

j_call: TRBJ2-1
d_call: TRBD2
clone_size: NA
v_call: TRBV29-1
cdr3_nt: TGCAGCGTTCTCGGACTAGCGGGAGGGAGGAATGAGCAGTTCTTC
cdr3_aa: CSVLGLAGGRNEQFF

j_call: TRBJ2-3
d_call: TRBD2
clone_size: NA
v_call: TRBV10-1
cdr3_nt: TGCGCCAGCAGTGAGGCGAGCGGGAGTCGCGATACGCAGTATTTT
cdr3_aa: CASSEASGSRDTQYF

j_call: TRBJ2-3
d_call: TRBD1
clone_size: NA
v_call: TRBV7-9
cdr3_nt: TGTGCCAGCAGGCCTCAGGGGGAAGATACGCAGTATTTT
cdr3_aa: CASRPQGEDTQYF

j_call: TRBJ2-4
d_call: TRBD2
clone_size: NA
v_call: TRBV6-1
cdr3_nt: TGTGCCAGCAGTGAACGTGGGGAGGGCATTCAGTACTTC
cdr3_aa: CASSERGEGIQYF

j_call: TRBJ2-3
d_call: TRBD2
clone_size: NA
v_call: TRBV5-1
cdr3_nt: TGCGCCAGCAGCTTGGGGTTAGCGGGAGCCCCAGATACGCAGTATTTT
cdr3_aa: CASSLGLAGAPDTQYF

j_call: TRBJ2-1
d_call: TRBD2
clone_size: NA
v_call: TRBV9
cdr3_nt: TGTGCCAGCAGCGTAGGCTTCGGGACTAGCGGGGCCTTGAACAATGAGCAGTTCTTC
cdr3_aa: CASSVGFGTSGALNNEQFF

j_call: TRBJ2-7
d_call: TRBD2
clone_size: NA
v_call: TRBV30
cdr3_nt: TGTGCCTGGAGTGTACGATTAGCGGGTTTCCCCTACGAGCAGTACTTC
cdr3_aa: CAWSVRLAGFPYEQYF

j_call: TRBJ2-1
d_call: TRBD2
clone_size: NA
v_call: TRBV19
cdr3_nt: TGTGCCAGTAGTCTCGGGACTAGCGGGAGTAGGAATGAGCAGTTCTTC
cdr3_aa: CASSLGTSGSRNEQFF

j_call: TRBJ1-2
d_call: NA
clone_size: NA
v_call: TRBV18
cdr3_nt: TGTGCCAGCTCACCACCGGGGAGGGCTTCGGGTAACTATGGCTACACCTTC
cdr3_aa: CASSPPGRASGNYGYTF

j_call: TRBJ2-3
d_call: NA
clone_size: NA
v_call: TRBV9
cdr3_nt: TGTGCCAGCAGCCCCTTTCGCGGGACGGCCACAGATACGCAGTATTTT
cdr3_aa: CASSPFRGTATDTQYF

j_call: TRBJ1-4
d_call: NA
clone_size: once
v_call: TRBV2
cdr3_nt: TGTGCCAGCAAGAGGTCAGCAACTAATGAAAAACTGTTTTTT
cdr3_aa: CASKRSATNEKLFF

j_call: TRBJ2-1
d_call: TRBD2
clone_size: NA
v_call: TRBV5-1
cdr3_nt: TGCGCCAGCAGCTCGTTCGGCGGACTAGTGGGGAATGAGCAGTTCTTC
cdr3_aa: CASSSFGGLVGNEQFF

j_call: TRBJ1-2
d_call: NA
clone_size: NA
v_call: TRBV19
cdr3_nt: TGTGCCAGTAGCCTACAGGGTCCACTAGGCTATGGCTACACCTTC
cdr3_aa: CASSLQGPLGYGYTF

j_call: TRBJ1-2
d_call: TRBD1
clone_size: NA
v_call: TRBV14
cdr3_nt: TGTGCCAGCAGCCAAGATCGGACAGGGACCGGTGGCTACACCTTC
cdr3_aa: CASSQDRTGTGGYTF

j_call: TRBJ1-2
d_call: NA
clone_size: few
v_call: TRBV6-2/TRBV6-3
cdr3_nt: TGTGCCAGCAGTTATTTGGGGGGTGACTATGGCTACACCTTC
cdr3_aa: CASSYLGGDYGYTF

j_call: TRBJ2-3
d_call: TRBD2
clone_size: NA
v_call: TRBV6-2/TRBV6-3
cdr3_nt: TGTGCCAGCAGTAGTGGGACTAGCGGGAGGATTACAGATACGCAGTATTTT
cdr3_aa: CASSSGTSGRITDTQYF

j_call: TRBJ2-2
d_call: TRBD2
clone_size: NA
v_call: TRBV5-4
cdr3_nt: TGTGCCAGCAGCTTGGGACTAGCTGAGAACACCGGGGAGCTGTTTTTT
cdr3_aa: CASSLGLAENTGELFF

j_call: TRBJ2-2
d_call: TRBD1
clone_size: NA
v_call: TRBV7-7
cdr3_nt: TGTGCCAGCAGCCCGGACAGGAGCGACACCGGGGAGCTGTTTTTT
cdr3_aa: CASSPDRSDTGELFF

j_call: TRBJ1-3
d_call: NA
clone_size: NA
v_call: TRBV3-1/TRBV3-2
cdr3_nt: TGTGCCAGCACCCTAGGGAGCTCTGGAAACACCATATATTTT
cdr3_aa: CASTLGSSGNTIYF

j_call: TRBJ1-3
d_call: NA
clone_size: NA
v_call: TRBV10-1
cdr3_nt: TGCGCCAGCAGCCAGGGCAGGGCAGGAGGAAACACCATATATTTT
cdr3_aa: CASSQGRAGGNTIYF

j_call: TRBJ2-3
d_call: NA
clone_size: NA
v_call: TRBV6-6
cdr3_nt: TGTGCCAGCAGCAGGGGACCTCCGGGCACAGATACGCAGTATTTT
cdr3_aa: CASSRGPPGTDTQYF

j_call: TRBJ2-1
d_call: TRBD2
clone_size: NA
v_call: TRBV2
cdr3_nt: TGTGCCAGCAGTGAAATAGCGGGGGCGATTTACAATGAGCAGTTCTTC
cdr3_aa: CASSEIAGAIYNEQFF

j_call: TRBJ2-3
d_call: NA
clone_size: NA
v_call: TRBV2
cdr3_nt: TGTGCCAGCATTAGAGCCGGCACAGATACGCAGTATTTT
cdr3_aa: CASIRAGTDTQYF

j_call: TRBJ1-1
d_call: TRBD1
clone_size: NA
v_call: TRBV25-1
cdr3_nt: TGTGCCAGCAGTGAAGGTGGGACAGGGGATAGGACTGAAGCTTTCTTT
cdr3_aa: CASSEGGTGDRTEAFF

j_call: TRBJ1-2
d_call: TRBD1
clone_size: once
v_call: TRBV6-6
cdr3_nt: TGTGCCAGCAGTTCTTTAGGGACAGCCTATGGCTACACCTTC
cdr3_aa: CASSSLGTAYGYTF

j_call: TRBJ2-3
d_call: TRBD2
clone_size: NA
v_call: TRBV28
cdr3_nt: TGTGCCAGCAGGGCTAGCGGGTTAAATACGCAGTATTTT
cdr3_aa: CASRASGLNTQYF

j_call: TRBJ2-3
d_call: NA
clone_size: NA
v_call: TRBV7-9
cdr3_nt: TGTGCCAGCAGCTTGGATAGCGGTACTAGCACAGATACGCAGTATTTT
cdr3_aa: CASSLDSGTSTDTQYF

j_call: TRBJ1-2
d_call: NA
clone_size: NA
v_call: TRBV2
cdr3_nt: TGTGCCAGCAGTTTAGGACAACCTAACTATGGCTACACCTTC
cdr3_aa: CASSLGQPNYGYTF